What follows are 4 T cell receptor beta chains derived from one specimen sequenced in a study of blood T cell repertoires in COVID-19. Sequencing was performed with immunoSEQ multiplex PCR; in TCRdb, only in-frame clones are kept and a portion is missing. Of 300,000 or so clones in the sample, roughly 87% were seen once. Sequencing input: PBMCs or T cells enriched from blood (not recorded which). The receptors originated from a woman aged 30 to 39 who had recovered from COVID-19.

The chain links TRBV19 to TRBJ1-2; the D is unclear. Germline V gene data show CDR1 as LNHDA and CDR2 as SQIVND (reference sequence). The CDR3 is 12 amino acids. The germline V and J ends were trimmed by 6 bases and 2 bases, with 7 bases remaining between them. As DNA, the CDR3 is TGTGCCAGTAGACAGATAAACTATGGCTACACCTTC. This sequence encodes CASRQINYGYTF. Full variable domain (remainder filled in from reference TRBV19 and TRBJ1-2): DGGITQSPKYLFRKEGQNVTLSCEQNLNHDAMYWYRQDPGQGLRLIYYSQIVNDFQKGDIAEGYSVSREKKESFPLTVTSAQKNPTAFYLCASRQINYGYTFGSGTRLTVV.

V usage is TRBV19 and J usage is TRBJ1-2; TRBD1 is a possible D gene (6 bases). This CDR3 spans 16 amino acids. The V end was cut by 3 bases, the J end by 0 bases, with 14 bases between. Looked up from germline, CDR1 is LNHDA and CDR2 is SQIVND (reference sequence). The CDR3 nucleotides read TGTGCCAGTAGTATTCTGAGGGGACAAGCTAACTATGGCTACACCTTC. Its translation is CASSILRGQANYGYTF.

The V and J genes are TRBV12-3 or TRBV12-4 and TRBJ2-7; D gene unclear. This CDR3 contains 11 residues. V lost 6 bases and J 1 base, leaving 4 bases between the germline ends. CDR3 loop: CASRISYEQYF. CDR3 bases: TGTGCCAGCAGAATATCCTACGAGCAGTACTTC.

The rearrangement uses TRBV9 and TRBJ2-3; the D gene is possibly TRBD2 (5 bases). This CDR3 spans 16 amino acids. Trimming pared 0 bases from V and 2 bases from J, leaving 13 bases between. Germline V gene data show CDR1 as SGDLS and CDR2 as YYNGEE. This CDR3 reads CASSVAMRAYTDTQYF. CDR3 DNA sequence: TGTGCCAGCAGCGTAGCTATGAGGGCATACACAGATACGCAGTATTTT.